Listed below are T cell receptor beta chains from one sample, sequenced in a study of T cell responses to AZD1222 COVID-19 vaccine. Clones were sequenced by immunoSEQ multiplex PCR, and TCRdb holds only the in-frame ones, with some missing. The profile shows about 140,000 clones, approximately 89% of them singletons. The starting material was peripheral blood, obtained 28 days after the second AZD1222 dose. The receptors originated from an adult who received the AZD1222 COVID-19 vaccine. Both conserved end residues are part of each CDR3.

TRBJ2-1,TRBV7-6,CASSLVTSGNEQFF
TRBJ2-5,TRBV19,CASSGLGQDKETQYF
TRBJ1-2,TRBV27,CASSLFPDRARGLYGYTF
TRBJ2-7,TRBV27,CASSTSGSIYEQYF
TRBJ1-4,TRBV19,CASSIDEGTGNEKLFF
TRBJ1-1,TRBV5-1,CASSLAIGTGRNTEAFF
TRBJ1-6,TRBV27,CASSKIVTPGPYNSPLHF
TRBJ2-7,TRBV5-6,CATQGLAGGATTYEQYF
TRBJ2-1,TRBV9,CASSVTSSGGEHNEQFF
TRBJ2-1,TRBV7-3,CASSLRGYNEQFF
TRBJ1-4,TRBV27,CASSAEPADEKLFF
TRBJ2-1,TRBV2,CASRGGFSSYNEQFF
TRBJ2-5,TRBV7-9,CAFHLDREVMETQYF
TRBJ2-3,TRBV7-6,CASSLSSGFSTDTQYF
TRBJ1-1,TRBV7-9,CASSLGGQGTNTEAFF
TRBJ1-5,TRBV5-6,CASSLQGSNQPQHF
TRBJ1-3,TRBV10-1,CASSVFAGRLNTIYF
TRBJ2-5,TRBV7-8,CASSRTSGGYQETQYF
TRBJ2-5,TRBV18,CASSPRTGDQETQYF
TRBJ1-2,TRBV9,CASSVDGDGYTF
TRBJ2-1,TRBV2,CASREQLTYNEQFF
TRBJ2-1,TRBV28,CASSLDVWGVNEQFF
TRBJ1-6,TRBV9,CASSEGGSSSYNSPLHF
TRBJ2-7,TRBV5-1,CASSLRTGSSYEQYF
TRBJ1-2,TRBV18,CASSPLAQGDYGYTF
TRBJ2-3,TRBV5-4,CASSLIGFTDTQYF
TRBJ2-7,TRBV13,CASSGQGRQYF
TRBJ1-2,TRBV6-5,CASRTPTGQYGYTF
TRBJ1-2,TRBV18,CASSPPRAEAGYTF
TRBJ2-7,TRBV9,CASSLSTAELYEQYF
TRBJ2-7,TRBV18,CASSASGRADEQYF
TRBJ1-6,TRBV7-9,CASSLAASPLHF
TRBJ2-7,TRBV7-2,CASSPGGSPYEQYF
TRBJ2-7,TRBV7-6,CASSPSGAFYEQYF
TRBJ2-3,TRBV19,CASKVLAGNTDTQYF
TRBJ1-5,TRBV10-1,CASRIGRGQGSFLRGNQPQHF
TRBJ2-5,TRBV5-6,CASSFPGLAGTYQETQYF
TRBJ1-1,TRBV19,CASSARDIANTEAFF
TRBJ2-7,TRBV6-5,CASQNSYEQYF
TRBJ1-4,TRBV6-5,CASSITRDREKLFF
TRBJ1-4,TRBV6-5,CASTRGSTNEKLFF
TRBJ2-2,TRBV7-9,CASSHRDYGELFF
TRBJ1-1,TRBV5-6,CASSLAVAEAFF
TRBJ1-4,TRBV5-6,CASSLGVPNEKLFF
TRBJ1-2,TRBV12-3/TRBV12-4,CASRSTGIYGYTF